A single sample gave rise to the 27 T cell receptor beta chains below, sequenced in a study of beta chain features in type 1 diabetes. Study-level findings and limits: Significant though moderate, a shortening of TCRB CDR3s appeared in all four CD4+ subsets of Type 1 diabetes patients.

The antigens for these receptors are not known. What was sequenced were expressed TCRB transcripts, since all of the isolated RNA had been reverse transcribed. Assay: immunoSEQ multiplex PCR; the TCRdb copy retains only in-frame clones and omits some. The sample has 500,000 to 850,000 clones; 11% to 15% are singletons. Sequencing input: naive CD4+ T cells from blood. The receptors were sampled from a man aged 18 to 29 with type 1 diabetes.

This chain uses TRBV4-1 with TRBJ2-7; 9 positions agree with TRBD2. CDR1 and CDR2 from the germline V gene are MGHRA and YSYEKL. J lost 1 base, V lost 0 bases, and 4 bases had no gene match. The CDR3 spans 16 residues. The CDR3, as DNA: TGCGCCAGCAGCCAAGATCGACTAGCGGCGTCCTACGAGCAGTACTTC. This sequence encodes CASSQDRLAASYEQYF.

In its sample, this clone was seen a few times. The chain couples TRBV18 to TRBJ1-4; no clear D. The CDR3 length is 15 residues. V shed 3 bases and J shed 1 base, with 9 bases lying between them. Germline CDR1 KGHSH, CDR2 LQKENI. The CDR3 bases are TGTGCCAGCTCACCCACGGCAGGAACTAATGAAAAACTGTTTTTT. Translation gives CASSPTAGTNEKLFF.

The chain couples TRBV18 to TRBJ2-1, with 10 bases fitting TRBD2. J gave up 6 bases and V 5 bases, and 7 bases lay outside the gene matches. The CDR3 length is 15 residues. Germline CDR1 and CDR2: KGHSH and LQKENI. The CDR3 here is CASSTTSGKVNEQFF. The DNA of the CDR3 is TGTGCCAGCTCAACTACTAGCGGGAAGGTCAATGAGCAGTTCTTC.

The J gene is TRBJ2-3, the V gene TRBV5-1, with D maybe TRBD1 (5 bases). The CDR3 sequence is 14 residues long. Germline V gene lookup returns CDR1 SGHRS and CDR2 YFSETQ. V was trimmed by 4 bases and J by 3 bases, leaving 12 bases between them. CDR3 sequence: CASSPARQTDTQYF. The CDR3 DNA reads TGCGCCAGCAGCCCGGCTCGACAGACAGATACGCAGTATTTT.

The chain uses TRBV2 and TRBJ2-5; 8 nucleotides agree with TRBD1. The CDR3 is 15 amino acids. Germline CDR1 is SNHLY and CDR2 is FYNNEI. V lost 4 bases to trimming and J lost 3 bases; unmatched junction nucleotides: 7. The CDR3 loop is CASSATTGVEETQYF. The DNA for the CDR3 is TGTGCCAGCAGTGCGACGACAGGGGTGGAAGAGACCCAGTACTTC.

CDR3 DNA sequence: TGTGCCAGCAGTCCCCTTCTCGACAGGGGACAAGAGACCCAGTACTTC. Amino acid sequence: CASSPLLDRGQETQYF. The rearrangement links TRBV6-6 to TRBJ2-5; 8 nucleotides agree with TRBD1. CDR1 and CDR2 (germline): MNHNY, SVGAGI (reference sequence). The V and J ends lost 5 bases and 2 bases, in that order; junction bases with no gene match: 10. This CDR3 has 16 amino acids.

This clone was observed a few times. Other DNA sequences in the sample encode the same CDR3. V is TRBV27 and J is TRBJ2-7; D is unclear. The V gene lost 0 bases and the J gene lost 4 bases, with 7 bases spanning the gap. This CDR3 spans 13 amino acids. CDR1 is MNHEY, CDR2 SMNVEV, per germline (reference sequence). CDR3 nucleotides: TGTGCCAGCAGTTTATCTGGCCCGTACGAGCAGTACTTC. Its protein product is CASSLSGPYEQYF.

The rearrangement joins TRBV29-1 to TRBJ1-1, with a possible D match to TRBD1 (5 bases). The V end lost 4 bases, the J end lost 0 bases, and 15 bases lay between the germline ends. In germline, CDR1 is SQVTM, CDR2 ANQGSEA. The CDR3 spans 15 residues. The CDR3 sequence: CSVGGAGFMNTEAFF. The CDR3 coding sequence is TGCAGCGTTGGAGGGGCAGGGTTCATGAACACTGAAGCTTTCTTT.

The CDR3 region has the DNA TGTGCCAGCAGTGAACCCCGGAGTGGTAAAAACATTCAGTACTTC. This translates into CASSEPRSGKNIQYF. The V gene is TRBV2, the J gene TRBJ2-4, with D unclear. The V end lost 2 bases, the J end lost 4 bases, and 12 bases lay between the germline ends. Germline V gene sequence: CDR1 SNHLY, CDR2 FYNNEI. The CDR3 spans 15 residues.

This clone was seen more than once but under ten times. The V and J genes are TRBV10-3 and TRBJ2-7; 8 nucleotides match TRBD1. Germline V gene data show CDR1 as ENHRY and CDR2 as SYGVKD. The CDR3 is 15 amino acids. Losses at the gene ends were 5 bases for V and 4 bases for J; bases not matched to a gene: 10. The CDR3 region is CAISHRQGRGYEQYF. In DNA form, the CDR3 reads TGTGCCATCAGTCATCGACAGGGGAGAGGGTACGAGCAGTACTTC.

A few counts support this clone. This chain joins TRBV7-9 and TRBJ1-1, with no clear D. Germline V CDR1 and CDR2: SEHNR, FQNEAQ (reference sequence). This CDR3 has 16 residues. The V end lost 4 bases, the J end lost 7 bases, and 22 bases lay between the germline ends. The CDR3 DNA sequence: TGTGCCAGCAGCTCAGGAAGGTCACGGGAAAGCTATGAAGCTTTCTTT. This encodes CASSSGRSRESYEAFF.

The CDR3 DNA reads TGTGCCAGCTCACGTGACTTAGCGGGCCCACCCTACGAGCAGTACTTC. This encodes CASSRDLAGPPYEQYF. The chain links TRBV18 to TRBJ2-7; 7 bases agree with TRBD2. Germline CDR1 is KGHSH and CDR2 is LQKENI. The CDR3 extends over 16 amino acids. Trimming removed 4 bases from V and 2 bases from J; junction bases left unmatched: 11.

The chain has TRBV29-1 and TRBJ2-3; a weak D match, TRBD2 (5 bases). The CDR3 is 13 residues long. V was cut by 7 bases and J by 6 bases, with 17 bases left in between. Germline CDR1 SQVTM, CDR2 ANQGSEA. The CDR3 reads CSARVGVKDTQYF. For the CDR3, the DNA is TGCAGCGCCCGAGTGGGAGTGAAGGATACGCAGTATTTT.

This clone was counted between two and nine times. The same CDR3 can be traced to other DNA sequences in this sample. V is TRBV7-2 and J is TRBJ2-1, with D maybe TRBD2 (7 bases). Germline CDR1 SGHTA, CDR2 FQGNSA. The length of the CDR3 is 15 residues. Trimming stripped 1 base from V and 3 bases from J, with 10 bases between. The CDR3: CASSLGGGGYNEQFF. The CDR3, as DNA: TGTGCCAGCAGCTTAGGCGGGGGCGGCTACAATGAGCAGTTCTTC.

The CDR3 DNA sequence: TGTGCCTGGGGCACAGGGCTAAGCACAGATACGCAGTATTTT. It specifies CAWGTGLSTDTQYF. This chain connects TRBV30 to TRBJ2-3, with a possible D match to TRBD1 (6 bases). The length of the CDR3 is 14 residues. Germline CDR1 and CDR2: GTSNPN and SVGIG (reference sequence). V shed 5 bases and J shed 0 bases, with 12 bases lying between them.

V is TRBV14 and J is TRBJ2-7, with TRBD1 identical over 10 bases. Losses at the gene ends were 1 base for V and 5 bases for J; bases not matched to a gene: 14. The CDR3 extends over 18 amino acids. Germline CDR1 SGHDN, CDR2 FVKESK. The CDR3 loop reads CASSQVAGTGALSHEQYF. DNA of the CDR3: TGTGCCAGCAGCCAAGTCGCCGGGACAGGGGCCCTCAGCCACGAGCAGTACTTC.

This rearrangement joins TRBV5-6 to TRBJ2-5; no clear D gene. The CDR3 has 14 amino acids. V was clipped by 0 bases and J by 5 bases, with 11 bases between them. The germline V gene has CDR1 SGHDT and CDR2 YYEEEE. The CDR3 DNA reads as TGTGCCAGCAGCTTGGCCCAGATCGAGGAGACCCAGTACTTC. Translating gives CASSLAQIEETQYF. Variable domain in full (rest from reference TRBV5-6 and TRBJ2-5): DAGVTQSPTHLIKTRGQQVTLRCSPKSGHDTVSWYQQALGQGPQFIFQYYEEEERQRGNFPDRFSGHQFPNYSSELNVNALLLGDSALYLCASSLAQIEETQYFGPGTRLLVL.

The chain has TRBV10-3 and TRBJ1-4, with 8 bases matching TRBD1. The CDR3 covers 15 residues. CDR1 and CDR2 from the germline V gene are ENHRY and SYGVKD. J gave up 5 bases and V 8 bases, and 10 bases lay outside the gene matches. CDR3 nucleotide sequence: TGTGCCATCGGGGATTGGACAGGGCGGAATGAAAAACTGTTTTTT. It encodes CAIGDWTGRNEKLFF.

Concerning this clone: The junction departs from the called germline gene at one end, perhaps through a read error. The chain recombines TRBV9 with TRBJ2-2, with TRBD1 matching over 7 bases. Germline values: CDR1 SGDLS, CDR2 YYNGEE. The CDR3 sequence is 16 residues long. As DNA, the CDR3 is TGTGGCAGCAGCGTAGGGGGCAGGGCTCCCACCGGGGAGCTGTTTTTT. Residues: CGSSVGGRAPTGELFF. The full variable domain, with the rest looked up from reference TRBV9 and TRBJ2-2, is DSGVTQTPKHLITATGQRVTLRCSPRSGDLSVYWYQQSLDQGLQFLIQYYNGEERAKGNILERFSAQQFPDLHSELNLSSLELGDSALYFCGSSVGGRAPTGELFFGEGSRLTVL.

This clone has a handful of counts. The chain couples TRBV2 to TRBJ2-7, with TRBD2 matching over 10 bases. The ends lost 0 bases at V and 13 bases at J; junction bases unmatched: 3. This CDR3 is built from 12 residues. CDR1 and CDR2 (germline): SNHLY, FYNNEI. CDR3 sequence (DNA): TGTGCCAGCAGTGAAGCGCTAGCGGGAGACTACTTC. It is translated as CASSEALAGDYF.

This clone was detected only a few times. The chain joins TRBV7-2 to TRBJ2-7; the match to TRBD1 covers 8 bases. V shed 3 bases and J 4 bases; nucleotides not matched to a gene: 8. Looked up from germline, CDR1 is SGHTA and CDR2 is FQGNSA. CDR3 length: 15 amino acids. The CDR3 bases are TGTGCCAGCAGCTTTTTGACAGGGGCCTCATACGAGCAGTACTTC. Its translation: CASSFLTGASYEQYF.

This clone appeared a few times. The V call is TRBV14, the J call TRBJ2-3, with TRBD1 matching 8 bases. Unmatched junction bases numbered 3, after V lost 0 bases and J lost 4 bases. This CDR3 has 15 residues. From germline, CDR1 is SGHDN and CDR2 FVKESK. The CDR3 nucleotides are TGTGCCAGCAGCCAAGAATTGACAGGGGCAGATACGCAGTATTTT. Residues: CASSQELTGADTQYF.

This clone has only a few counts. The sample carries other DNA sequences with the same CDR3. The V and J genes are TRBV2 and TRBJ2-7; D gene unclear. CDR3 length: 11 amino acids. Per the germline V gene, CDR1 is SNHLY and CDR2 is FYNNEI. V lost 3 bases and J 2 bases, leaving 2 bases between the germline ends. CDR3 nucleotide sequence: TGTGCCAGCAGTGAGGCCTACGAGCAGTACTTC. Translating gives CASSEAYEQYF.

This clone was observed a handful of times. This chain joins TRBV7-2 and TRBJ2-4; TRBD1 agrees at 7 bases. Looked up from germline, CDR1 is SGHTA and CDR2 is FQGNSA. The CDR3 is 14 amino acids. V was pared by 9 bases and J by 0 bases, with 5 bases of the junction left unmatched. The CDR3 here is CARRDSLAKNIQYF. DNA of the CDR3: TGTGCCAGGAGGGACAGCCTAGCCAAAAACATTCAGTACTTC.

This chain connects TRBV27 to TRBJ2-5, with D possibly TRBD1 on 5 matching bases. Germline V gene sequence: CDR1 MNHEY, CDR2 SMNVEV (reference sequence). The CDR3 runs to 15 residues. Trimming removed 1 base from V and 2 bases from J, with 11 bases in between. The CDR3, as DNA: TGTGCCAGCAGTTTATTGCAGGGTTCGCAAGAGACCCAGTACTTC. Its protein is CASSLLQGSQETQYF.

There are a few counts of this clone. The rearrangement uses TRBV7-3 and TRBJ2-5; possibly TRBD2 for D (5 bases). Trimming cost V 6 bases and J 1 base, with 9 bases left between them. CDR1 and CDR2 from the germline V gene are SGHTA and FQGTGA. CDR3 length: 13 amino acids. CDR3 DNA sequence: TGTGCCAGCAGTGAGGGAGCCCAAGAGACCCAGTACTTC. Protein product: CASSEGAQETQYF.

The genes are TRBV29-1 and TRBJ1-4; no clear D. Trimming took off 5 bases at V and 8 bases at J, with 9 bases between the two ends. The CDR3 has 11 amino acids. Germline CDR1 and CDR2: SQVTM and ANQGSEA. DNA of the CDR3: TGCAGCGTTAGAACGTGGGAAAAACTGTTTTTT. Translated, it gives CSVRTWEKLFF. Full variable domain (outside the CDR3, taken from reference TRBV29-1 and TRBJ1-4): SAVISQKPSRDICQRGTSLTIQCQVDSQVTMMFWYRQQPGQSLTLIATANQGSEATYESGFVIDKFPISRPNLTFSTLTVSNMSPEDSSIYLCSVRTWEKLFFGSGTQLSVL.